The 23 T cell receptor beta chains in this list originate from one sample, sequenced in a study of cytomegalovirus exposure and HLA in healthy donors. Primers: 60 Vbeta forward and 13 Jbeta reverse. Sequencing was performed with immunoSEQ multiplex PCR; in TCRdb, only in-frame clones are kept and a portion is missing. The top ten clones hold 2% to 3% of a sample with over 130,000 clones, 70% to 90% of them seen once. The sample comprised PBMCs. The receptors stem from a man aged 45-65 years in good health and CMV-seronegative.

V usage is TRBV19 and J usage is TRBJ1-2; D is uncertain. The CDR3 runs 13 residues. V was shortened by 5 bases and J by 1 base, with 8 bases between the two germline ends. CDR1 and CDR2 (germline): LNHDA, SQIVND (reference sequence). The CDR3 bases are TGTGCCAGTAGTGCGACTGGTAACTATGGCTACACCTTC. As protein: CASSATGNYGYTF. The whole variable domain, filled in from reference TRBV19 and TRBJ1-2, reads DGGITQSPKYLFRKEGQNVTLSCEQNLNHDAMYWYRQDPGQGLRLIYYSQIVNDFQKGDIAEGYSVSREKKESFPLTVTSAQKNPTAFYLCASSATGNYGYTFGSGTRLTVV.

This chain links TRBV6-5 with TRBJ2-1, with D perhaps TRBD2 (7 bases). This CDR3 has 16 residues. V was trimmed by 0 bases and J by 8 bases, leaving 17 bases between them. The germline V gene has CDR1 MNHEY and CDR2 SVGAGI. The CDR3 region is CASSYSIGGLVDEQFF. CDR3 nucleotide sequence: TGTGCCAGCAGTTACTCGATCGGGGGGCTAGTGGATGAGCAGTTCTTC.

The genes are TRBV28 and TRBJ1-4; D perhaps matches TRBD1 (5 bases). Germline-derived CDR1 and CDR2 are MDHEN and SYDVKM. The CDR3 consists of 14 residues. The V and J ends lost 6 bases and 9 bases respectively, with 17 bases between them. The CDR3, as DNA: TGTGCCAGCAGCCCCGGGACTCTTGCCCAAAAACTGTTTTTT. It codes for CASSPGTLAQKLFF.

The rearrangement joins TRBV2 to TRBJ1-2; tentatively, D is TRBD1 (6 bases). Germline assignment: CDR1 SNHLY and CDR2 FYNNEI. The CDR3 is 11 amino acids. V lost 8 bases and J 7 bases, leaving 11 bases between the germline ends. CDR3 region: CASATGLGYTF. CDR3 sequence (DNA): TGTGCCAGCGCCACAGGGCTTGGCTACACCTTC.

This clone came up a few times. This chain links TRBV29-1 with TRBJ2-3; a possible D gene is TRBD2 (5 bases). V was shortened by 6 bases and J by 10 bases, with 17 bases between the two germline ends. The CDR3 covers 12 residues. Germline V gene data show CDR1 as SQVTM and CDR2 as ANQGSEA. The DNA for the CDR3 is TGCAGCGTCGCAACACGGGGAATGGCGCAGTATTTT. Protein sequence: CSVATRGMAQYF.

CDR3 loop: CASSLEGGASNNEQFF. CDR3 coding DNA: TGTGCCAGCAGCTTAGAGGGGGGGGCATCAAACAATGAGCAGTTCTTC. This chain uses TRBV7-2 with TRBJ2-1, with a possible D match to TRBD2 (7 bases). Trimming cost V 1 base and J 5 bases, with 15 bases left between them. The CDR3 sequence is 16 residues long. Germline V CDR1 and CDR2: SGHTA, FQGNSA.

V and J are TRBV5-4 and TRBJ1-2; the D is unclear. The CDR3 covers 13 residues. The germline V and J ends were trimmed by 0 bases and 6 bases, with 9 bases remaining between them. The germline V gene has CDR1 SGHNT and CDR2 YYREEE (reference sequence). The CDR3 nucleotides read TGTGCCAGCAGCTTGGGCGGGTCCCATGGCTACACCTTC. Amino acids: CASSLGGSHGYTF.

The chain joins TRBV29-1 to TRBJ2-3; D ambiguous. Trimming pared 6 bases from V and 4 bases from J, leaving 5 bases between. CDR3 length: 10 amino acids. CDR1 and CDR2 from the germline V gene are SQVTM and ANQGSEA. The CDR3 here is CSVESDTQYF. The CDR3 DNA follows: TGCAGCGTGGAGTCAGATACGCAGTATTTT.

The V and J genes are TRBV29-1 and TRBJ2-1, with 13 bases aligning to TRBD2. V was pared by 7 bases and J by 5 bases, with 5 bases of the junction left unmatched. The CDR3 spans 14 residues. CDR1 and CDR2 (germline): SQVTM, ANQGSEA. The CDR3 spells CSAHGTSGDNEQFF. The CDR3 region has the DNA TGCAGCGCCCACGGGACTAGCGGGGACAATGAGCAGTTCTTC.

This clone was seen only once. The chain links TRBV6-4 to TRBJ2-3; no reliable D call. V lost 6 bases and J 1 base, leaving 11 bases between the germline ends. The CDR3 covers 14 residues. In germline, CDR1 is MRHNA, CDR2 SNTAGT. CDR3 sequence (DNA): TGTGCCAGCAGACCACAAATGGGCACAGATACGCAGTATTTT. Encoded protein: CASRPQMGTDTQYF.

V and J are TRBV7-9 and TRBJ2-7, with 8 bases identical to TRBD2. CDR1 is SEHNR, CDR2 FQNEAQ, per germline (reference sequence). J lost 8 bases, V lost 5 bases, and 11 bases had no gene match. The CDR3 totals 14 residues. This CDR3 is CASSILPSGQKQYF. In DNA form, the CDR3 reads TGTGCCAGCAGCATCCTCCCTAGCGGGCAGAAGCAGTACTTC. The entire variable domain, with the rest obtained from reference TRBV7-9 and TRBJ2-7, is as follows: DTGVSQNPRHKITKRGQNVTFRCDPISEHNRLYWYRQTLGQGPEFLTYFQNEAQLEKSRLLSDRFSAERPKGSFSTLEIQRTEQGDSAMYLCASSILPSGQKQYFGPGTRLTVT.

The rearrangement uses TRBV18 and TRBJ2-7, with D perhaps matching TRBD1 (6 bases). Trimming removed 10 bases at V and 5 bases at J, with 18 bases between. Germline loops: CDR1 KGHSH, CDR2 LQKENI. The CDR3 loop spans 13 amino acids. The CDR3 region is CAIKNRASDEQYF. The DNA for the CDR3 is TGTGCCATAAAGAACAGGGCTTCCGACGAGCAGTACTTC.

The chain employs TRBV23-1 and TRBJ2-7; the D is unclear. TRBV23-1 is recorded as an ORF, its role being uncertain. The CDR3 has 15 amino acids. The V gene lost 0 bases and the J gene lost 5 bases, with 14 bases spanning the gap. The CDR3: CASSQSRLDLDEQYF. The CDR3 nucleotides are TGCGCCAGCAGTCAATCTCGCCTAGATCTAGACGAGCAGTACTTC.

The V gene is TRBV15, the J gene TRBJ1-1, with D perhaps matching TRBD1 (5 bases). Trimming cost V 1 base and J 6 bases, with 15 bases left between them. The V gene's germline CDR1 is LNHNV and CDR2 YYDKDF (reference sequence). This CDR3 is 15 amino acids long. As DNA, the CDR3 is TGTGCCACCAGCAGAGGTGGAGGGGTGGAACCTGAAGCTTTCTTT. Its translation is CATSRGGGVEPEAFF.

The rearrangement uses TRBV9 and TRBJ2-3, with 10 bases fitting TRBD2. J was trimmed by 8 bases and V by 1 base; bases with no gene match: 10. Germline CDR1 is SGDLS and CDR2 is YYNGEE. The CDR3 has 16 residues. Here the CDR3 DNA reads TGTGCCAGCAGCGTATCACAGGCTAGCGGGAGAGGTACGCAGTATTTT. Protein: CASSVSQASGRGTQYF.

Here the CDR3 reads CASQGVRTEAFF. The CDR3 region has the DNA TGTGCCAGTCAGGGGGTACGGACTGAAGCTTTCTTT. V gene TRBV6-1 combines with J gene TRBJ1-1; 7 nucleotides agree with TRBD1. The CDR3 totals 12 residues. Per germline, CDR1 MNHNS and CDR2 SASEGT. The ends lost 9 bases at V and 5 bases at J; junction bases unmatched: 6.

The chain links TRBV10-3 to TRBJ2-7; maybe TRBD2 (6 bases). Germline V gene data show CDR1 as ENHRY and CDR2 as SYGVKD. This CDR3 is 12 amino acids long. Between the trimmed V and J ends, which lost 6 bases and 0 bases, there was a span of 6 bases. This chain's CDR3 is CAIRRGSYEQYF. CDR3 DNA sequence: TGTGCCATCAGGCGGGGCTCCTACGAGCAGTACTTC.

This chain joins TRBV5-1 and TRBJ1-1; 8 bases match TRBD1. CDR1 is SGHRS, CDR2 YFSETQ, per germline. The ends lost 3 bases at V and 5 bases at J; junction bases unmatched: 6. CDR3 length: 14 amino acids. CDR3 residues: CASSSWTGLTEAFF. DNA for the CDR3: TGCGCCAGCAGCTCGTGGACAGGGCTGACTGAAGCTTTCTTT. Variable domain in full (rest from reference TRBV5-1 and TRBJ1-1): KAGVTQTPRYLIKTRGQQVTLSCSPISGHRSVSWYQQTPGQGLQFLFEYFSETQRNKGNFPGRFSGRQFSNSRSEMNVSTLELGDSALYLCASSSWTGLTEAFFGQGTRLTVV.

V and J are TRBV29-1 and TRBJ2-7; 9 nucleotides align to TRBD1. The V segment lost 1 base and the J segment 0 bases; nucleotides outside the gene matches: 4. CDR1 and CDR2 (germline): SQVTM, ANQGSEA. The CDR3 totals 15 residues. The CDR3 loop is CSVEGTGGGSYEQYF. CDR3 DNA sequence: TGCAGCGTTGAAGGAACAGGGGGCGGCTCCTACGAGCAGTACTTC.

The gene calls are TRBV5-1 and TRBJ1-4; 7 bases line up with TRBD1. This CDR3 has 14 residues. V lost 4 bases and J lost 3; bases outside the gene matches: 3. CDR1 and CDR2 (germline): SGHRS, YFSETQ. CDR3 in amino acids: CASSPQGPNEKLFF. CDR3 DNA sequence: TGCGCCAGCAGCCCACAGGGGCCTAATGAAAAACTGTTTTTT. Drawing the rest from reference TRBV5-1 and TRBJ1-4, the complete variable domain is KAGVTQTPRYLIKTRGQQVTLSCSPISGHRSVSWYQQTPGQGLQFLFEYFSETQRNKGNFPGRFSGRQFSNSRSEMNVSTLELGDSALYLCASSPQGPNEKLFFGSGTQLSVL.

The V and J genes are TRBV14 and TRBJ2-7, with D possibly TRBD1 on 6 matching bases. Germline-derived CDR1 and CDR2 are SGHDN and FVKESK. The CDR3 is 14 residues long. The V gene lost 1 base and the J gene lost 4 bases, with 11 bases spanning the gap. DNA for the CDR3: TGTGCCAGCAGCCAAGCAGGGGTCACGTACGAGCAGTACTTC. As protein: CASSQAGVTYEQYF.

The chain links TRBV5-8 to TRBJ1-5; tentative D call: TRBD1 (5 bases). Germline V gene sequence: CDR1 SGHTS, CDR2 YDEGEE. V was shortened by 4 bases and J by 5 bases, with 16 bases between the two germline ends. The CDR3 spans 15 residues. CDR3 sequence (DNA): TGTGCCAGCAGCCGGCCAGGGCAGGGTTATCAGCCCCAGCATTTT. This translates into CASSRPGQGYQPQHF.

CDR3: CASSLGGAGEAIQYF. DNA for the CDR3: TGCGCCAGCAGCTTGGGAGGCGCGGGGGAAGCCATTCAGTACTTC. The rearrangement joins TRBV5-1 to TRBJ2-4, with TRBD2 matching over 7 bases. CDR3 length equals 15 residues. CDR1 and CDR2 (germline): SGHRS, YFSETQ. J gave up 9 bases and V 0 bases, and 9 bases lay outside the gene matches.